The 8 T cell receptor beta chains below come from one sample, sequenced in a study of blood T cells in healthy people across ages. Combining a sample-barcoded 5' primer with a J-beta primer mix, a second PCR ran for roughly 7 to 11 cycles. From the 5' RACE reads, TCRdb called clonotypes with MiXCR, one entry per CDR3 protein. The sample yields about 1,500,000 distinct CDR3 sequences, roughly 27% seen once. The sample consisted of blood. Receptors were obtained from a woman under 40 in good health.

This clonotype was seen only a few times. This chain links TRBV12-3 or TRBV12-4 with TRBJ1-2, with D possibly being TRBD1 (6 bases). The CDR3 is made up of 14 amino acids. The germline V and J ends were trimmed by 0 bases and 8 bases, with 13 bases remaining between them. The CDR3 sequence is CASSLAGGRRGYTF. As DNA, the CDR3 is TGTGCCAGCAGTTTAGCTGGGGGGCGGAGGGGCTACACCTTC.

V usage is TRBV28 and J usage is TRBJ1-6; possible D gene TRBD1, 5 bases. The CDR3 sequence is 15 residues long. Germline V CDR1 and CDR2: MDHEN, SYDVKM. V lost 7 bases and J lost 7, with 17 bases in between. This chain's CDR3 is CASISFGGGNSPLHF. CDR3 DNA sequence: TGTGCCAGCATCTCTTTCGGGGGAGGAAATTCACCCCTCCACTTT.

This clonotype appeared a few times. The rearrangement joins TRBV20-1 to TRBJ2-1, with TRBD2 as a possible D gene (5 bases). Germline CDR1 and CDR2: DFQATT and SNEGSKA (reference sequence). V was shortened by 0 bases and J by 3 bases, with 15 bases between the two germline ends. The CDR3 is 16 amino acids. This CDR3 reads CSARDAFGIFYNEQFF. The CDR3 DNA reads TGCAGTGCTAGAGATGCCTTCGGGATCTTCTACAATGAGCAGTTCTTC.

This clonotype was observed once. The gene calls are TRBV25-1 and TRBJ1-4, with D possibly TRBD1 on 6 matching bases. Germline V gene data show CDR1 as MGHDK and CDR2 as SYGVNS. This CDR3 contains 15 residues. V lost 1 base, J lost 7 bases, and 13 bases lay in between. The CDR3 sequence is CASSESDSYSEKLFF. Written as DNA, the CDR3 is TGTGCCAGCAGTGAATCGGACAGCTATAGTGAAAAACTGTTTTTT.

This clonotype was seen a few times. The J gene is TRBJ2-3, the V gene TRBV27; D might be TRBD1 (6 bases). Germline lookup yields CDR1 MNHEY and CDR2 SMNVEV (reference sequence). The CDR3 extends over 14 amino acids. V lost 7 bases to trimming and J lost 2 bases, with 13 bases between them. The CDR3 sequence: CASTRGQNTDTQYF. The DNA for the CDR3 is TGTGCCAGCACCAGAGGACAGAACACAGATACGCAGTATTTT.

The chain joins TRBV5-1 to TRBJ1-1; D is ambiguous. CDR1 is SGHRS and CDR2 is YFSETQ in the germline V gene. The CDR3 length is 15 residues. Trimming stripped 5 bases from V and 1 base from J, with 15 bases between. CDR3: CASSIDGFQNTEAFF. The CDR3 DNA follows: TGCGCCAGCAGTATAGACGGGTTTCAGAACACTGAAGCTTTCTTT.

This clonotype was recorded many times. V is TRBV2 and J is TRBJ2-1; D uncertain. This CDR3 comprises 13 residues. Per germline, CDR1 SNHLY and CDR2 FYNNEI. Trimming cost V 4 bases and J 4 bases, with 8 bases left between them. This chain's CDR3 is CASSVGLYNEQFF. CDR3 nucleotides: TGTGCCAGCAGTGTCGGTCTTTACAATGAGCAGTTCTTC.

This clonotype was observed a single time. The J gene is TRBJ1-1, the V gene TRBV29-1, with 7 bases identical to TRBD1. Germline lookup yields CDR1 SQVTM and CDR2 ANQGSEA. This CDR3 region has 11 residues. V shed 8 bases, J shed 7 bases, and the junction held 7 bases outside the gene matches. The CDR3 here is CSSYGDSEAFF. DNA for the CDR3: TGCAGCTCCTACGGGGACAGTGAAGCTTTCTTT.